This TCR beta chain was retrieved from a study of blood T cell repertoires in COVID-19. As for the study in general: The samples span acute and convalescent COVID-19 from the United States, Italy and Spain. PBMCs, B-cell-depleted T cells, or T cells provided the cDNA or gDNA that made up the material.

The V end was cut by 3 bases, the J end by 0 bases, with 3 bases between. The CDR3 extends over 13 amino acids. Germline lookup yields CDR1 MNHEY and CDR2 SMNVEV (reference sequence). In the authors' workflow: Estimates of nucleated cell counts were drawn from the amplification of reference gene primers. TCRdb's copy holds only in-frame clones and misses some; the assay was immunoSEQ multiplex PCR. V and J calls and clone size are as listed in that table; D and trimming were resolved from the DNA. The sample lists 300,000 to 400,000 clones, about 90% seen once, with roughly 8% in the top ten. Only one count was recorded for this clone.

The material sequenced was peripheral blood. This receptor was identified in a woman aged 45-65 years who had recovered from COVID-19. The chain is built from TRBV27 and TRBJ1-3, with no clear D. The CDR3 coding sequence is TGTGCCAGCAGTTTGTACTCTGGAAACACCATATATTTT. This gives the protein CASSLYSGNTIYF.